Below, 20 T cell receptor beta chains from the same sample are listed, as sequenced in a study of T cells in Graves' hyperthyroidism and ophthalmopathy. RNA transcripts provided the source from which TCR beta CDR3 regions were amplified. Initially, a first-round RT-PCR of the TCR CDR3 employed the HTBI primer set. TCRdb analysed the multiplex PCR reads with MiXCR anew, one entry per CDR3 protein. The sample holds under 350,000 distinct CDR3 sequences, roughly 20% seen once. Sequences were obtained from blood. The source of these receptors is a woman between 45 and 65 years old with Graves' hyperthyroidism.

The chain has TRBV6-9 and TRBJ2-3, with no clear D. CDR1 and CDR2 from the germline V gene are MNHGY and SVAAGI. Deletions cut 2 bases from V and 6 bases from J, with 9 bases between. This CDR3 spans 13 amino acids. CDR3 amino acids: CASSYGLGDTQYF. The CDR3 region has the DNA TGTGCCAGCAGTTATGGGCTAGGGGATACGCAGTATTTT.

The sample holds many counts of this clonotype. The DNA for the CDR3 is TGTGCCAGCAGCTTAAGCCTAGCGGCGTACGAGCAGTACTTC. It specifies CASSLSLAAYEQYF. The chain links TRBV7-2 to TRBJ2-7; 7 nucleotides line up with TRBD2. Germline CDR1 and CDR2: SGHTA and FQGNSA. This CDR3 is 14 amino acids long. With 2 bases clipped from V and 4 bases from J, the junction kept 5 bases outside the gene matches. The full variable domain, rest sourced from reference TRBV7-2 and TRBJ2-7, is GAGVSQSPSNKVTEKGKDVELRCDPISGHTALYWYRQSLGQGLEFLIYFQGNSAPDKSGLPSDRFSAERTGGSVSTLTIQRTQQEDSAVYLCASSLSLAAYEQYFGPGTRLTVT.

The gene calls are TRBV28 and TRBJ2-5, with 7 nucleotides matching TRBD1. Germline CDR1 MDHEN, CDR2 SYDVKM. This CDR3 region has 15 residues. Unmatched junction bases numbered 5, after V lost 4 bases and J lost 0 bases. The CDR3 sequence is CASSSGTDHQETQYF. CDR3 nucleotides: TGTGCCAGCAGTTCCGGGACAGACCACCAAGAGACCCAGTACTTC.

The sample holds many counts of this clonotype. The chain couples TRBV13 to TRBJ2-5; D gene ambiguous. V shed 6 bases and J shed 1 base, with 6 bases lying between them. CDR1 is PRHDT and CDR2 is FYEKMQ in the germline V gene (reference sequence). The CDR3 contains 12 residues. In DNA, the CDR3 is TGTGCCAGCAGTAGGGCCCAAGAGACCCAGTACTTC. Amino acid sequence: CASSRAQETQYF.

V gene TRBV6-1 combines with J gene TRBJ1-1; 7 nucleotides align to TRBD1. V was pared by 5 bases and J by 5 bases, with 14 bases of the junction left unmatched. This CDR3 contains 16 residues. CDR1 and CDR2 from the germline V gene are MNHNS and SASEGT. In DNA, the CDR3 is TGTGCCAGCAGTCTGCCGGGACAGCAGCGGGGGACTGAAGCTTTCTTT. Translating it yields CASSLPGQQRGTEAFF.

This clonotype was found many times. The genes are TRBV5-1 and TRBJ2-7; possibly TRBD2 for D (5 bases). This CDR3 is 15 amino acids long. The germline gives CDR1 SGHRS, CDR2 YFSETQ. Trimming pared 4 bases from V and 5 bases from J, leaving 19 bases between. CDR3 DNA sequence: TGCGCCAGCAGCACCCGGACTGCCGGGTCCCACGAGCAGTACTTC. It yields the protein CASSTRTAGSHEQYF.

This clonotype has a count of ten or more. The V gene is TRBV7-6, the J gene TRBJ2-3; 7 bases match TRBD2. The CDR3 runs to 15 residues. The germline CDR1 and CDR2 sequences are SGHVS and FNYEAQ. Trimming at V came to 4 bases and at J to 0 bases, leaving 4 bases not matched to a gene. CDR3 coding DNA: TGTGCCAGCAGCTCGGGGGGATTGAGCACAGATACGCAGTATTTT. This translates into CASSSGGLSTDTQYF.

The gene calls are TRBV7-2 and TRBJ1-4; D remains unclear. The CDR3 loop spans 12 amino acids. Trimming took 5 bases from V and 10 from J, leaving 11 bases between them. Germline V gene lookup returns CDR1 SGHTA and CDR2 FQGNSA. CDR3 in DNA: TGTGCCAGCAGCCGCGGGCCGCGAAAACTGTTTTTT. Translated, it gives CASSRGPRKLFF. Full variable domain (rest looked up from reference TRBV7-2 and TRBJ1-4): GAGVSQSPSNKVTEKGKDVELRCDPISGHTALYWYRQSLGQGLEFLIYFQGNSAPDKSGLPSDRFSAERTGGSVSTLTIQRTQQEDSAVYLCASSRGPRKLFFGSGTQLSVL.

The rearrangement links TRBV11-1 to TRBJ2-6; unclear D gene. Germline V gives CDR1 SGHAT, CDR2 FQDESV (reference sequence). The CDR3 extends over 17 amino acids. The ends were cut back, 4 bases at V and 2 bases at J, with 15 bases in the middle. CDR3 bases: TGTGCCAGCAGCTCCCACCTTGGGCAGCCTGGGGCCAACGTCCTGACTTTC. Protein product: CASSSHLGQPGANVLTF. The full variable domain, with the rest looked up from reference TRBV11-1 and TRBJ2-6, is EAEVAQSPRYKITEKSQAVAFWCDPISGHATLYWYRQILGQGPELLVQFQDESVVDDSQLPKDRFSAERLKGVDSTLKIQPAELGDSAMYLCASSSHLGQPGANVLTFGAGSRLTVL.

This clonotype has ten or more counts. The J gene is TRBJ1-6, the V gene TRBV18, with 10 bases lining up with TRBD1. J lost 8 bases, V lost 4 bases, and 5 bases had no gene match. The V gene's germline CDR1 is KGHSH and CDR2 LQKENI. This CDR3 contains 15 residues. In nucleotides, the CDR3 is TGTGCCAGCTCACAGGGGACAGGGGCGGATTCACCCCTCCACTTT. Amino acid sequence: CASSQGTGADSPLHF.

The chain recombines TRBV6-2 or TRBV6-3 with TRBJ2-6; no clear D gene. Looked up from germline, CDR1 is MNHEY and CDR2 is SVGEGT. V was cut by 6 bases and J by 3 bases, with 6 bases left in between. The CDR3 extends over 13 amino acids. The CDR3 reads CASSPNGANVLTF. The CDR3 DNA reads TGTGCCAGCAGCCCGAATGGGGCCAACGTCCTGACTTTC.

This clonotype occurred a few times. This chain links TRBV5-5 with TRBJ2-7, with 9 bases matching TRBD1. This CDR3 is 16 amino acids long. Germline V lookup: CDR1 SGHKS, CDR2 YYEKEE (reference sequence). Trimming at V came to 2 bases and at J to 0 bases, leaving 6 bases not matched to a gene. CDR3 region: CASSFAPGQGSYEQYV. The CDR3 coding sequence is TGTGCCAGCAGCTTCGCCCCGGGACAGGGCTCCTACGAGCAGTACGTC.

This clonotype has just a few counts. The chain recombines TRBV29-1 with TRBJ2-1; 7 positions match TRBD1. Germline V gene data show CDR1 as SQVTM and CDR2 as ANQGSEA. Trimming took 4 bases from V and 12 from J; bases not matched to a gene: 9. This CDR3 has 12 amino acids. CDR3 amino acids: CSVVEGNRGQFF. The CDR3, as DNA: TGCAGCGTTGTCGAGGGGAACAGGGGGCAGTTCTTC.

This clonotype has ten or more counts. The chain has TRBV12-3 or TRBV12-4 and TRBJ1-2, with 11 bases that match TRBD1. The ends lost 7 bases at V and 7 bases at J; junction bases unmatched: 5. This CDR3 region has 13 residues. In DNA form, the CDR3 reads TGTGCCAGCAACGGACAGGGGGCGGTTGGCTACACCTTC. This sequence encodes CASNGQGAVGYTF.

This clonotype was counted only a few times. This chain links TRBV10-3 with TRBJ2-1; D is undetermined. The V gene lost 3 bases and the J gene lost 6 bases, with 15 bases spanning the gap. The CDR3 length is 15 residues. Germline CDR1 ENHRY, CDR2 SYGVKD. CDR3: CAISEGYLGSNEQFF. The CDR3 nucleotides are TGTGCCATCAGTGAAGGGTACTTGGGCTCCAATGAGCAGTTCTTC.

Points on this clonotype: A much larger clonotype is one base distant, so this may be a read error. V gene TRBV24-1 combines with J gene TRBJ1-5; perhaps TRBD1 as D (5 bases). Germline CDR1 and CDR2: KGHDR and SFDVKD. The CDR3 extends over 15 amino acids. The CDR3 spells CATSDSSRVNQPRHF. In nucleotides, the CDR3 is TGTGCCACCAGTGATTCCTCCAGGGTCAATCAGCCCCGGCATTTT.

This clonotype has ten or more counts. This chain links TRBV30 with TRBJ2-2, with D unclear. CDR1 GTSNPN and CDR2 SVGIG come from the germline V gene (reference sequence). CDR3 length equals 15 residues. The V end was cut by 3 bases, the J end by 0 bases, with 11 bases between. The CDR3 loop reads CAWSLGLTNTGELFF. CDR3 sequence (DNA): TGTGCCTGGAGCCTTGGGCTAACGAACACCGGGGAGCTGTTTTTT.

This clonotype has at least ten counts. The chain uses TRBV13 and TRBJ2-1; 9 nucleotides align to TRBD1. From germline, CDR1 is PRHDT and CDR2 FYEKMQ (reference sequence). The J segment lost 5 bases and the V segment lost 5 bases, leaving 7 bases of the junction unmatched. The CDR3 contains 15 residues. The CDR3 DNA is TGTGCCAGCAGCCATTGGACAGGGGAGGACAATGAGCAGTTCTTC. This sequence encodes CASSHWTGEDNEQFF. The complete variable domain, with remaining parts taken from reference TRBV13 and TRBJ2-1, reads AAGVIQSPRHLIKEKRETATLKCYPIPRHDTVYWYQQGPGQDPQFLISFYEKMQSDKGSIPDRFSAQQFSDYHSELNMSSLELGDSALYFCASSHWTGEDNEQFFGPGTRLTVL.

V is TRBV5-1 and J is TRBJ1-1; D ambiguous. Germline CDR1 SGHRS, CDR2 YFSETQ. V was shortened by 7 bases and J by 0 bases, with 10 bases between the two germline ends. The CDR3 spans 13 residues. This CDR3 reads CASRPLMNTEAFF. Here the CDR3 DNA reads TGCGCCAGCCGGCCTTTGATGAACACTGAAGCTTTCTTT.

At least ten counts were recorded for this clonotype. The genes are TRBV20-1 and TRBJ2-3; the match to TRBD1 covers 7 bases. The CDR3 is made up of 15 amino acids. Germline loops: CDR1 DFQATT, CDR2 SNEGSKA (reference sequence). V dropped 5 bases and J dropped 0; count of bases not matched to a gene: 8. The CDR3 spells CSAEGTVPSTDTQYF. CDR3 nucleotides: TGCAGTGCTGAGGGGACAGTCCCTAGCACAGATACGCAGTATTTT.